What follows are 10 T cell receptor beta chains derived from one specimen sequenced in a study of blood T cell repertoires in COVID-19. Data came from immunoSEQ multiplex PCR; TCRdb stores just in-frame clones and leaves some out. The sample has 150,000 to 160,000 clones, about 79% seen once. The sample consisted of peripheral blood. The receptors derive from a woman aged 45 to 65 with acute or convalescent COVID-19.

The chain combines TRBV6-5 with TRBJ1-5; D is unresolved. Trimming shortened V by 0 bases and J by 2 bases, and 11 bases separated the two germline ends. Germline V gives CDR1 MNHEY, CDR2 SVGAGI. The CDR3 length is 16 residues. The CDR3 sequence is CASSYSSMGRNQPQHF. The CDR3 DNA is TGTGCCAGCAGTTACTCGAGTATGGGCCGCAATCAGCCCCAGCATTTT.

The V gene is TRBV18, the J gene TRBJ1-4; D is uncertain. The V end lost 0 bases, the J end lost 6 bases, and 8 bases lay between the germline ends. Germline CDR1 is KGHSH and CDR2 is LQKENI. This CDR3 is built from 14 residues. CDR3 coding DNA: TGTGCCAGCTCACCACCGTCCGGAGATGAAAAACTGTTTTTT. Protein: CASSPPSGDEKLFF.

In nucleotides, the CDR3 is TGTGCCAGCTCACCCCTACCCCGCACAGATACGCAGTATTTT. Translating it yields CASSPLPRTDTQYF. The V and J genes are TRBV18 and TRBJ2-3; D is ambiguous. Germline CDR1 reads KGHSH; CDR2 reads LQKENI. The CDR3 contains 14 residues. Trimming pared 3 bases from V and 1 base from J, leaving 8 bases between. The variable domain in full, completed from reference TRBV18 and TRBJ2-3, reads NAGVMQNPRHLVRRRGQEARLRCSPMKGHSHVYWYRQLPEEGLKFMVYLQKENIIDESGMPKERFSAEFPKEGPSILRIQQVVRGDSAAYFCASSPLPRTDTQYFGPGTRLTVL.

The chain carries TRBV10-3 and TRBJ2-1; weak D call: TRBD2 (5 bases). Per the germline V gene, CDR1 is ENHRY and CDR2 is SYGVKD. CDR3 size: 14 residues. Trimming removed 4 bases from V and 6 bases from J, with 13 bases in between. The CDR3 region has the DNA TGTGCCATCAGTGGAGGGATTAGTACCAATGAGCAGTTCTTC. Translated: CAISGGISTNEQFF.

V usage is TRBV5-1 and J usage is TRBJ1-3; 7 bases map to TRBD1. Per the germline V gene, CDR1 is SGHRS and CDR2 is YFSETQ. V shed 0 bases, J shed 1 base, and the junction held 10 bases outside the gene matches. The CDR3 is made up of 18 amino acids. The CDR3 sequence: CASSLVGLAGGSGNTIYF. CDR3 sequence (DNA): TGCGCCAGCAGCTTGGTGGGGTTGGCAGGGGGATCTGGAAACACCATATATTTT. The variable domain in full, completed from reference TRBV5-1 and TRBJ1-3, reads KAGVTQTPRYLIKTRGQQVTLSCSPISGHRSVSWYQQTPGQGLQFLFEYFSETQRNKGNFPGRFSGRQFSNSRSEMNVSTLELGDSALYLCASSLVGLAGGSGNTIYFGEGSWLTVV.

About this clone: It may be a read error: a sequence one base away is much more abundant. The CDR3 sequence is CASSPGYGYTF. CDR3 bases: TGTGCCAGCAGCCCAGGGTATGGCTACACCTTC. This rearrangement joins TRBV7-2 to TRBJ1-2; possible D gene TRBD1, 5 bases. V shed 5 bases and J shed 5 bases, with 6 bases lying between them. The germline V gene encodes CDR1 SGHTA and CDR2 FQGNSA. The CDR3 spans 11 residues.

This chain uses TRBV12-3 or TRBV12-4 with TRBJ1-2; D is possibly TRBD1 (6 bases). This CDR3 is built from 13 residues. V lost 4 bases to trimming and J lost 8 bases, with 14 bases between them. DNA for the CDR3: TGTGCCAGCAGTTCGGGACAATCTAGCGGCTACACCTTC. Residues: CASSSGQSSGYTF.

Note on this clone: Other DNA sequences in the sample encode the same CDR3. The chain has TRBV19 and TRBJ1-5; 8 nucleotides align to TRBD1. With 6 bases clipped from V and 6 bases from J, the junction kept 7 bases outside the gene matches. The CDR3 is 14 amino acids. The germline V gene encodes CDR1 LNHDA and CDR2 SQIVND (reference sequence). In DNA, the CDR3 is TGTGCCAGTAGCCCAGGACAGGGTTCTCAGCCCCAGCATTTT. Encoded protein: CASSPGQGSQPQHF.

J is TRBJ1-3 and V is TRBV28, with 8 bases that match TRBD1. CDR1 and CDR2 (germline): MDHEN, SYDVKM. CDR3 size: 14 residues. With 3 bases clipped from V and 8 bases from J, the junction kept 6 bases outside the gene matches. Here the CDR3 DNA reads TGTGCCAGCAGTTTGGGACAGGCAAGAGACACCATATATTTT. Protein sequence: CASSLGQARDTIYF.

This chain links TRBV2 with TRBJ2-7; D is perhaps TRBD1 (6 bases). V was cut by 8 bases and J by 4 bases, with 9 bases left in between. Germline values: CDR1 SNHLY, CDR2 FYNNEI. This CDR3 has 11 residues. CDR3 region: CASGQGYEQYF. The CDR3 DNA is TGTGCCAGCGGCCAGGGGTACGAGCAGTACTTC.